Listed below are T cell receptor beta chains from one sample, sequenced in a study of T cell repertoires in cytomegalovirus infection. One entry per CDR3 protein, called by TCRdb with MiXCR from the reads. The sample contains 200,000 to 250,000 distinct CDR3 sequences, 20% to 25% of which appear only once. What was sequenced was CD8+ T cells from PBMCs. The receptors were gathered from a human donor in good health (CMV status not recorded). Some clones in this sample may be carry-over from other donors' samples. The CDR3 runs from the conserved cysteine through the conserved F or W. Fields, in order: J gene, V gene, clone size, D gene, CDR3 length, CDR3 protein, CDR3 DNA. A D gene is named only where the DNA matches it firmly. The size of a clone is reported for some rows only, either as once, few or many, or as a class for expanded clones.

J gene: TRBJ2-1; V gene: TRBV7-2; clone size: many; D gene: TRBD2; CDR3 length: 16; CDR3 protein: CASSLRGLAGVNEQFF; CDR3 DNA: TGTGCCAGCAGCTTAAGGGGGCTAGCGGGGGTGAATGAGCAGTTCTTC
J gene: TRBJ1-6; V gene: TRBV4-1; clone size: .; D gene: .; CDR3 length: 17; CDR3 protein: CASSQDLTGRTNSPLHF; CDR3 DNA: TGCGCCAGCAGCCAAGACCTAACGGGACGGACTAATTCACCCCTCCACTTT
J gene: TRBJ1-1; V gene: TRBV9; clone size: .; D gene: .; CDR3 length: 13; CDR3 protein: CASSVGPRGRAFF; CDR3 DNA: TGTGCCAGCAGCGTAGGACCTAGAGGTCGAGCTTTCTTT
J gene: TRBJ2-4; V gene: TRBV7-6; clone size: .; D gene: TRBD2; CDR3 length: 19; CDR3 protein: CASSEALAGDPLAKNIQYF; CDR3 DNA: TGTGCCAGCAGCGAAGCCCTAGCGGGGGACCCACTAGCCAAAAACATTCAGTACTTC
J gene: TRBJ1-1; V gene: TRBV7-8; clone size: many; D gene: .; CDR3 length: 14; CDR3 protein: CASSVGRSNTEAFF; CDR3 DNA: TGTGCCAGCAGCGTGGGCAGATCGAACACTGAAGCTTTCTTT
J gene: TRBJ1-1; V gene: TRBV7-2; clone size: many; D gene: .; CDR3 length: 13; CDR3 protein: CASSLRFPAEAFF; CDR3 DNA: TGTGCCAGCAGCTTAAGGTTCCCGGCTGAAGCTTTCTTT
J gene: TRBJ2-6; V gene: TRBV7-6; clone size: .; D gene: .; CDR3 length: 16; CDR3 protein: CASSLGAFGGANVLTF; CDR3 DNA: TGTGCCAGCAGCTTAGGGGCTTTTGGTGGGGCCAACGTCCTGACTTTC
J gene: TRBJ2-7; V gene: TRBV5-5; clone size: few; D gene: .; CDR3 length: 14; CDR3 protein: CASSHTGPSYEQYF; CDR3 DNA: TGTGCCAGCAGCCACACAGGGCCCTCCTACGAGCAGTACTTC
J gene: TRBJ1-2; V gene: TRBV27; clone size: few; D gene: TRBD1; CDR3 length: 15; CDR3 protein: CASSKGAPGFYGYTF; CDR3 DNA: TGTGCCAGCAGTAAGGGGGCGCCGGGTTTCTATGGCTACACCTTC
J gene: TRBJ2-3; V gene: TRBV13; clone size: .; D gene: TRBD1; CDR3 length: 16; CDR3 protein: CASSQGAHGRTDMQYF; CDR3 DNA: TGTGCCAGCAGCCAGGGGGCTCACGGGCGCACAGATATGCAGTATTTT
J gene: TRBJ2-3; V gene: TRBV27; clone size: .; D gene: .; CDR3 length: 10; CDR3 protein: CASGTDTQYF; CDR3 DNA: TGTGCCAGCGGGACAGATACGCAGTATTTT
J gene: TRBJ2-2; V gene: TRBV7-8; clone size: many; D gene: .; CDR3 length: 16; CDR3 protein: CASSLVSVPVAGELFF; CDR3 DNA: TGTGCCAGCAGCTTAGTTAGCGTCCCGGTAGCCGGGGAGCTGTTTTTT
J gene: TRBJ1-4; V gene: TRBV2; clone size: .; D gene: .; CDR3 length: 15; CDR3 protein: CASSDPQRDNEKLFF; CDR3 DNA: TGTGCCAGCAGTGATCCGCAGAGGGATAATGAAAAACTGTTTTTT
J gene: TRBJ2-2; V gene: TRBV11-2; clone size: medium-sized; D gene: .; CDR3 length: 15; CDR3 protein: CASSSATGWAGELFF; CDR3 DNA: TGTGCCAGCAGCTCGGCAACAGGGTGGGCCGGGGAGCTGTTTTTT
J gene: TRBJ2-3; V gene: TRBV15; clone size: .; D gene: .; CDR3 length: 13; CDR3 protein: CATSREPPDTQYF; CDR3 DNA: TGTGCCACCAGCAGAGAACCCCCAGATACGCAGTATTTT
J gene: TRBJ1-5; V gene: TRBV2; clone size: .; D gene: .; CDR3 length: 15; CDR3 protein: CASSPGQYSNQPQHF; CDR3 DNA: TGTGCCAGCAGCCCAGGACAGTATAGCAATCAGCCCCAGCATTTT
J gene: TRBJ2-2; V gene: TRBV7-9; clone size: .; D gene: .; CDR3 length: 18; CDR3 protein: CASSLKTSRDSNTGELFF; CDR3 DNA: TGTGCCAGCAGCTTAAAAACTAGCCGAGATTCGAACACCGGGGAGCTGTTTTTT
J gene: TRBJ2-7; V gene: TRBV20-1; clone size: few; D gene: TRBD1; CDR3 length: 14; CDR3 protein: CSARDRARSYEQYF; CDR3 DNA: TGCAGTGCTAGGGACAGGGCCCGGTCCTACGAGCAGTACTTC
J gene: TRBJ2-7; V gene: TRBV19; clone size: .; D gene: .; CDR3 length: 14; CDR3 protein: CASSASTPATEQYF; CDR3 DNA: TGTGCCAGTAGTGCGTCGACCCCCGCCACCGAGCAGTACTTC
J gene: TRBJ1-1; V gene: TRBV5-1; clone size: few; D gene: .; CDR3 length: 14; CDR3 protein: CASSLVAANTEAFF; CDR3 DNA: TGCGCCAGCAGCTTGGTCGCAGCTAACACTGAAGCTTTCTTT
J gene: TRBJ1-1; V gene: TRBV6-2/TRBV6-3; clone size: few; D gene: .; CDR3 length: 15; CDR3 protein: CASSLTVPTNTEAFF; CDR3 DNA: TGTGCCAGCAGCCTCACAGTTCCCACGAACACTGAAGCTTTCTTT
J gene: TRBJ2-1; V gene: TRBV12-3/TRBV12-4; clone size: .; D gene: .; CDR3 length: 15; CDR3 protein: CASSLDPLEGNEQFF; CDR3 DNA: TGTGCCAGCAGTCTCGATCCTCTCGAGGGCAATGAGCAGTTCTTC
J gene: TRBJ2-5; V gene: TRBV7-8; clone size: .; D gene: .; CDR3 length: 15; CDR3 protein: CASSLGGARGETQYF; CDR3 DNA: TGTGCCAGCAGCTTAGGGGGGGCTCGTGGAGAGACCCAGTACTTC
J gene: TRBJ1-1; V gene: TRBV7-8; clone size: .; D gene: TRBD1; CDR3 length: 16; CDR3 protein: CASSLAVGQANTEAFF; CDR3 DNA: TGTGCCAGCAGCTTAGCCGTCGGACAGGCGAACACTGAAGCTTTCTTT
J gene: TRBJ2-2; V gene: TRBV28; clone size: few; D gene: TRBD1; CDR3 length: 18; CDR3 protein: CASSLGTGERLNTGELFF; CDR3 DNA: TGTGCCAGCAGTTTGGGGACAGGGGAGAGGCTGAACACCGGGGAGCTGTTTTTT
J gene: TRBJ2-7; V gene: TRBV7-9; clone size: .; D gene: .; CDR3 length: 12; CDR3 protein: CASNPGTYEQYF; CDR3 DNA: TGTGCCAGCAACCCGGGGACCTACGAGCAGTACTTC
J gene: TRBJ1-1; V gene: TRBV29-1; clone size: .; D gene: .; CDR3 length: 13; CDR3 protein: CSVDEGVNTEAFF; CDR3 DNA: TGCAGCGTTGATGAGGGTGTGAACACTGAAGCTTTCTTT
J gene: TRBJ1-1; V gene: TRBV19; clone size: few; D gene: .; CDR3 length: 13; CDR3 protein: CASSLRQAFEAFF; CDR3 DNA: TGTGCCAGTAGTCTCCGACAGGCGTTTGAAGCTTTCTTT
J gene: TRBJ2-1; V gene: TRBV28; clone size: many; D gene: TRBD1; CDR3 length: 14; CDR3 protein: CASSLIAGGNEQFF; CDR3 DNA: TGTGCCAGCAGTTTAATTGCAGGGGGCAATGAGCAGTTCTTC
J gene: TRBJ2-3; V gene: TRBV7-8; clone size: many; D gene: .; CDR3 length: 17; CDR3 protein: CASSLARFVGSTDTQYF; CDR3 DNA: TGTGCCAGCAGCTTAGCGAGGTTTGTGGGAAGCACAGATACGCAGTATTTT
J gene: TRBJ2-1; V gene: TRBV7-8; clone size: many; D gene: .; CDR3 length: 14; CDR3 protein: CASSLTGLDNEQFF; CDR3 DNA: TGTGCCAGCAGCTTAACAGGGCTGGACAATGAGCAGTTCTTC
J gene: TRBJ1-6; V gene: TRBV7-8; clone size: few; D gene: .; CDR3 length: 15; CDR3 protein: CASSLEAGANSPLHF; CDR3 DNA: TGTGCCAGCAGCTTAGAAGCAGGGGCCAATTCACCCCTCCACTTT
J gene: TRBJ1-2; V gene: TRBV15; clone size: .; D gene: TRBD1; CDR3 length: 15; CDR3 protein: CATSRRTGQEYGYTF; CDR3 DNA: TGTGCCACCAGCAGGAGGACAGGGCAAGAGTACGGCTACACCTTC
J gene: TRBJ2-5; V gene: TRBV5-6; clone size: few; D gene: TRBD1; CDR3 length: 15; CDR3 protein: CASSLGQGSRETQYF; CDR3 DNA: TGTGCCAGCAGCTTGGGACAGGGAAGTAGGGAGACCCAGTACTTC
J gene: TRBJ1-1; V gene: TRBV27; clone size: many; D gene: .; CDR3 length: 13; CDR3 protein: CASSSTVNTEAFF; CDR3 DNA: TGTGCCAGCAGCTCGACAGTCAACACTGAAGCTTTCTTT
J gene: TRBJ2-1; V gene: TRBV28; clone size: .; D gene: .; CDR3 length: 16; CDR3 protein: CASSSLDGKPYNEQFF; CDR3 DNA: TGTGCCAGCAGTTCATTGGACGGAAAGCCCTACAATGAGCAGTTCTTC
J gene: TRBJ2-1; V gene: TRBV5-4; clone size: few; D gene: .; CDR3 length: 12; CDR3 protein: CAGGNSINEQFF; CDR3 DNA: TGTGCCGGAGGGAACAGTATCAATGAGCAGTTCTTC
J gene: TRBJ2-2; V gene: TRBV11-2; clone size: few; D gene: TRBD1; CDR3 length: 18; CDR3 protein: CASSPKPLPGQGAGELFF; CDR3 DNA: TGTGCCAGCAGCCCTAAACCCTTACCGGGACAGGGGGCAGGGGAGCTGTTTTTT
J gene: TRBJ1-1; V gene: TRBV20-1; clone size: many; D gene: .; CDR3 length: 13; CDR3 protein: CSARASRGTEAFF; CDR3 DNA: TGCAGTGCTAGGGCTTCTCGGGGCACTGAAGCTTTCTTT
J gene: TRBJ2-7; V gene: TRBV7-9; clone size: many; D gene: .; CDR3 length: 13; CDR3 protein: CASSLSATGEQYF; CDR3 DNA: TGTGCCAGCAGCTTATCCGCTACGGGGGAGCAGTACTTC
J gene: TRBJ1-1; V gene: TRBV29-1; clone size: once; D gene: .; CDR3 length: 12; CDR3 protein: CSVVTRETEAFF; CDR3 DNA: TGCAGCGTAGTTACCAGGGAAACTGAAGCTTTCTTT
J gene: TRBJ2-5; V gene: TRBV12-5; clone size: many; D gene: .; CDR3 length: 12; CDR3 protein: CASGNAGETQYF; CDR3 DNA: TGTGCTAGTGGAAACGCGGGGGAGACCCAGTACTTC